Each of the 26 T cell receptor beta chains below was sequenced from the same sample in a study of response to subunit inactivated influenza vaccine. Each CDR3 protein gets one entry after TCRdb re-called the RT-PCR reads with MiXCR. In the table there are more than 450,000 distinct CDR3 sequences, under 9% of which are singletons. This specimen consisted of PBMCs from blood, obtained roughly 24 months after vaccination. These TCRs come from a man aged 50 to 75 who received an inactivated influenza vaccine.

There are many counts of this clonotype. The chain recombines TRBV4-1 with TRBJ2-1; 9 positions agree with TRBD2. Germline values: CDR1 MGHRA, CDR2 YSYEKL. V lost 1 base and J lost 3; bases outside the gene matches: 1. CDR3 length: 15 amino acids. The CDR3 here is CASSQGLADYNEQFF. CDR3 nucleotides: TGCGCCAGCAGCCAAGGACTAGCGGACTACAATGAGCAGTTCTTC.

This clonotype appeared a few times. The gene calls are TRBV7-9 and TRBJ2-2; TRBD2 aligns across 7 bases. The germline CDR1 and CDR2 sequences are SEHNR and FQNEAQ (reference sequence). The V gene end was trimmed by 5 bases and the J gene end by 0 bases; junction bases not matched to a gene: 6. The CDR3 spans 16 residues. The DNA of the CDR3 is TGTGCCAGCAGCGCCCGGGACTACTCGAACACCGGGGAGCTGTTTTTT. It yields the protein CASSARDYSNTGELFF. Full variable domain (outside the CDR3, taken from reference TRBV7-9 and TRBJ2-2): DTGVSQNPRHKITKRGQNVTFRCDPISEHNRLYWYRQTLGQGPEFLTYFQNEAQLEKSRLLSDRFSAERPKGSFSTLEIQRTEQGDSAMYLCASSARDYSNTGELFFGEGSRLTVL.

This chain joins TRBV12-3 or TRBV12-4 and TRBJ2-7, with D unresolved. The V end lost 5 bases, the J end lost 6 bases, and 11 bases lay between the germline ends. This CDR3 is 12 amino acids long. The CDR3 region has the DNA TGTGCCAGCAGTCGGACCGGGCTCGAGCAGTACTTC. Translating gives CASSRTGLEQYF.

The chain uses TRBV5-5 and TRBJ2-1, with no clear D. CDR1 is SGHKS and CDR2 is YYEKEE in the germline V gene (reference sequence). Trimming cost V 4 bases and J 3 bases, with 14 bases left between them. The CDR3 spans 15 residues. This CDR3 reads CASSHGGTIYNEQFF. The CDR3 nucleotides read TGTGCCAGCAGCCACGGTGGTACAATCTACAATGAGCAGTTCTTC.

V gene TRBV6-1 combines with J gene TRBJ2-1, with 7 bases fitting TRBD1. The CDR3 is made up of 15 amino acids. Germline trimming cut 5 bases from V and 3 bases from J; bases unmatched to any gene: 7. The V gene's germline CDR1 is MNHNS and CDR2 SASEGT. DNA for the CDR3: TGTGCCAGCAGTCGACAGGGTAAGAGCTACAATGAGCAGTTCTTC. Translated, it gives CASSRQGKSYNEQFF.

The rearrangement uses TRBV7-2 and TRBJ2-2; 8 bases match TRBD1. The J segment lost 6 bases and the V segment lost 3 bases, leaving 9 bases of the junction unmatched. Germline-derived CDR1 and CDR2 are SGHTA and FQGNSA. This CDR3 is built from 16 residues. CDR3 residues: CASSLVGTGSSGELFF. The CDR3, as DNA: TGTGCCAGCAGCTTGGTTGGGACAGGCTCTTCCGGGGAGCTGTTTTTT.

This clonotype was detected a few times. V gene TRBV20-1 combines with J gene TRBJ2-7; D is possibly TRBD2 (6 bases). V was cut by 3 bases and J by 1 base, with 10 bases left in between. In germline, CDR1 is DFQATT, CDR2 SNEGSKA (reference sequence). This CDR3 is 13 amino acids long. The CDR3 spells CSASGSTSYEQYF. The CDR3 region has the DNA TGCAGTGCTAGCGGGAGTACGTCCTACGAGCAGTACTTC.

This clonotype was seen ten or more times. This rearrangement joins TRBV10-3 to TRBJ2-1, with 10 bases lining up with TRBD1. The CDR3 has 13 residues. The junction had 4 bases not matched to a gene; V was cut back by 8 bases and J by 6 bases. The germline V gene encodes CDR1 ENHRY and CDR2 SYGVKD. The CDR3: CAISGQGGNEQFF. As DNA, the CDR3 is TGTGCCATCTCCGGACAGGGGGGCAATGAGCAGTTCTTC.

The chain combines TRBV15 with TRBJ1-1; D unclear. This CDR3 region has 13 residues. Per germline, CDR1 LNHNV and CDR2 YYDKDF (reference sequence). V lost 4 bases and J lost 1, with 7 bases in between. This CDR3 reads CATSTRENTEAFF. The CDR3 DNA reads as TGTGCCACCAGCACCCGGGAGAACACTGAAGCTTTCTTT.

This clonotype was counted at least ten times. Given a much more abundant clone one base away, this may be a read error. CDR3 sequence (DNA): TGTGCCAGCAGCTTAGGCAGGATCTACGAGCAGTACTTC. Amino acids: CASSLGRIYEQYF. The chain uses TRBV7-2 and TRBJ2-7; unclear D gene. From germline, CDR1 is SGHTA and CDR2 FQGNSA. This CDR3 region has 13 residues. The V end lost 1 base, the J end lost 3 bases, and 7 bases lay between the germline ends.

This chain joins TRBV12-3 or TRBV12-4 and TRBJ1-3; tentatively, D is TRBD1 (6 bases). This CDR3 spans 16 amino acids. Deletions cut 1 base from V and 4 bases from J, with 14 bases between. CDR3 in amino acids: CASSLGLRGLGNTIYF. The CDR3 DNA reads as TGTGCCAGCAGTTTAGGGTTGCGGGGGCTCGGAAACACCATATATTTT.

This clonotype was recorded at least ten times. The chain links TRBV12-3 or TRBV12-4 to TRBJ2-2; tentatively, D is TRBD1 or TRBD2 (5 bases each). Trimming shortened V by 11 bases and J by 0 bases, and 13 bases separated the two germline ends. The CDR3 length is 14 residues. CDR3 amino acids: CAGGSGSNTGELFF. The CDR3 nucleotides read TGTGCCGGCGGGTCAGGGTCGAACACCGGGGAGCTGTTTTTT.

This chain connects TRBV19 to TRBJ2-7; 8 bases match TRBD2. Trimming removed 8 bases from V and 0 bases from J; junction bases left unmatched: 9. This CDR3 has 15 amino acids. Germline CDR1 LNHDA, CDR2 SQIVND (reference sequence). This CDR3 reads CASSRTAGASYEQYF. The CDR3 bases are TGTGCCAGTTCCCGAACAGCGGGGGCCTCCTACGAGCAGTACTTC. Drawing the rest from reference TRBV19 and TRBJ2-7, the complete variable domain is DGGITQSPKYLFRKEGQNVTLSCEQNLNHDAMYWYRQDPGQGLRLIYYSQIVNDFQKGDIAEGYSVSREKKESFPLTVTSAQKNPTAFYLCASSRTAGASYEQYFGPGTRLTVT.

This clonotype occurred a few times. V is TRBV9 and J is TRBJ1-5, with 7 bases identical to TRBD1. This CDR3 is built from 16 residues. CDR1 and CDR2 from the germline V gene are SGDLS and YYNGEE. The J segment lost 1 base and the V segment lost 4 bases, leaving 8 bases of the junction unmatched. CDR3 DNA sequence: TGTGCCAGCAGCACAGGGGCGGGGGGAAGCAATCAGCCCCAGCATTTT. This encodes CASSTGAGGSNQPQHF.

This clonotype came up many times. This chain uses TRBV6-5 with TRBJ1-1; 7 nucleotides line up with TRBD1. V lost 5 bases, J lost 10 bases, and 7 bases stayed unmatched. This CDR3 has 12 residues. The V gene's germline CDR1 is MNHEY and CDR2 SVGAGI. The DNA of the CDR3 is TGTGCCAGCAGTAGATACCGGGACAGAGCTTTCTTT. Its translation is CASSRYRDRAFF.

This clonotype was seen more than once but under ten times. The CDR3: CASSRPGRLYEQYF. For the CDR3, the DNA is TGTGCCAGCAGTCGACCGGGACGGCTCTACGAGCAGTACTTC. The V and J genes are TRBV6-2 or TRBV6-3 and TRBJ2-7; possibly TRBD1 or TRBD2 for D (5 bases each). Germline assignment: CDR1 MNHEY and CDR2 SVGEGT. V was trimmed by 5 bases and J by 3 bases, leaving 14 bases between them. The CDR3 consists of 14 residues.

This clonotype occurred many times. CDR3: CASSRSSYNSPLHF. The DNA of the CDR3 is TGTGCCAGCAGCCGAAGCTCCTATAATTCACCCCTCCACTTT. The J gene is TRBJ1-6, the V gene TRBV7-8; D is uncertain. The CDR3 length is 14 residues. The germline V gene has CDR1 SGHVS and CDR2 FQNEAQ. Between the trimmed V and J ends, which lost 5 bases and 0 bases, there was a span of 5 bases. Full variable domain (missing parts from reference TRBV7-8 and TRBJ1-6): GAGVSQSPRYKVAKRGQDVALRCDPISGHVSLFWYQQALGQGPEFLTYFQNEAQLDKSGLPSDRFFAERPEGSVSTLKIQRTQQEDSAVYLCASSRSSYNSPLHFGNGTRLTVT.

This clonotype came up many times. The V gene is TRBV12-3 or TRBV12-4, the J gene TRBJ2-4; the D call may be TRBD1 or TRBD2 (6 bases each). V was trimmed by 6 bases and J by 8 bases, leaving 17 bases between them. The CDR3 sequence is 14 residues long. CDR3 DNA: TGTGCCAGCAGCGCGGGACACCGCGGAGACATTCAGTACTTC. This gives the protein CASSAGHRGDIQYF.

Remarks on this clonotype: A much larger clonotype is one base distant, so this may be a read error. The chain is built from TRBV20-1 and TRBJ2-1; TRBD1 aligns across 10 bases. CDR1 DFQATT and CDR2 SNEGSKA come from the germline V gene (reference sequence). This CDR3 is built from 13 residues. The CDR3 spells CGTLGTGDTEQFF. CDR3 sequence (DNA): TGCGGTACCCTCGGGACAGGGGATACTGAGCAGTTCTTC.

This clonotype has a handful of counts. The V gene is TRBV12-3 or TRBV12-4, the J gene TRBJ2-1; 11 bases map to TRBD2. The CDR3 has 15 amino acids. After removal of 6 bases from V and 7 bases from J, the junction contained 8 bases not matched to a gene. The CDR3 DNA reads TGTGCCAGCAGGACCGGGACTAGCGGACCTAATGAGCAGTTCTTC. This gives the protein CASRTGTSGPNEQFF.

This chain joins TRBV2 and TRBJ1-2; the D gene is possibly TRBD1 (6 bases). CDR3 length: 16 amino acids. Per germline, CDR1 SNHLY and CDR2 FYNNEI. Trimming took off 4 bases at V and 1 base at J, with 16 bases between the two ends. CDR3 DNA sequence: TGTGCCAGCAGTGGGGGGCAGGGGAATATTAACTATGGCTACACCTTC. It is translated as CASSGGQGNINYGYTF.

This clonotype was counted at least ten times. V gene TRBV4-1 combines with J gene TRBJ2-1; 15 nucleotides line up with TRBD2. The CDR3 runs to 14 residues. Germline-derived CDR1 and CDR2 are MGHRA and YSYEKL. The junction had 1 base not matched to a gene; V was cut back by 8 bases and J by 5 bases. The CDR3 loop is CASRTSGGDNEQFF. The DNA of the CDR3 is TGCGCCAGCCGGACTAGCGGGGGGGACAATGAGCAGTTCTTC.

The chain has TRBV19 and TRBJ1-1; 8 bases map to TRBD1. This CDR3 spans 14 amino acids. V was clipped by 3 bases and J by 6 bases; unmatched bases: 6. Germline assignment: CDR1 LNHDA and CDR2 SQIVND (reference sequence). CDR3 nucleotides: TGTGCCAGTAGTATGGGCAGGGGGCTCTCTGAAGCTTTCTTT. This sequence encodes CASSMGRGLSEAFF.

In DNA form, the CDR3 reads TGTGCCATCAGTGTTCGGACAGGGTCCACAGATACGCAGTATTTT. Amino acid sequence: CAISVRTGSTDTQYF. V and J are TRBV10-3 and TRBJ2-3, with 8 nucleotides matching TRBD1. The CDR3 is made up of 15 amino acids. Germline CDR1 and CDR2: ENHRY and SYGVKD. J was trimmed by 2 bases and V by 4 bases; bases with no gene match: 5.

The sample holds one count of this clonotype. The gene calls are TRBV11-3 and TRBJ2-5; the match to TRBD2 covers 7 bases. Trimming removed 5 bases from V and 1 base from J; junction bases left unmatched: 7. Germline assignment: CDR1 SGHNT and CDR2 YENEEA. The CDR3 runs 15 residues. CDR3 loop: CASSPGAGTQETQYF. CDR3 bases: TGTGCCAGCAGCCCAGGAGCGGGGACCCAAGAGACCCAGTACTTC. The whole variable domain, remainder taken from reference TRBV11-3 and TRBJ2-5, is EAGVVQSPRYKIIEKKQPVAFWCNPISGHNTLYWYLQNLGQGPELLIRYENEEAVDDSQLPKDRFSAERLKGVDSTLKIQPAELGDSAVYLCASSPGAGTQETQYFGPGTRLLVL.

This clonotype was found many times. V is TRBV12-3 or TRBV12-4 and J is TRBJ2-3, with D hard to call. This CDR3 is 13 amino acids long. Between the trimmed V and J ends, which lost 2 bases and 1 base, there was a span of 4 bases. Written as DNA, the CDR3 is TGTGCCAGCAGTTTATCCGGCACAGATACGCAGTATTTT. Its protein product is CASSLSGTDTQYF.